This T cell receptor beta chain was identified in a study of blood T cell repertoires in COVID-19. Study overall: Sites in the United States, Italy and Spain provided acute and convalescent COVID-19 samples. T cells, B-cell-depleted T cells, or PBMCs supplied cDNA or gDNA.

The authors' processing: Amplifying reference gene primers gave estimates of nucleated cell counts. TCRdb's copy holds only in-frame clones and misses some; the assay was immunoSEQ multiplex PCR. Clone size and V and J calls were adopted from that table, with D and trimming inferred from the DNA. Here the sample spans approximately 120,000 clones, around 90% being singletons. The CDR3 consists of 14 residues. Germline assignment: CDR1 MNHNS and CDR2 SASEGT. Between the trimmed V and J ends, which lost 2 bases and 6 bases, there was a span of 11 bases. This chain joins TRBV6-1 and TRBJ1-5, with a tentative D call TRBD1 (6 bases). This clonotype was sampled from a human donor in a cohort sampled during active COVID-19. Sequencing used peripheral blood. CDR3 residues: CASSERGATQPQHF. CDR3 in DNA: TGTGCCAGCAGTGAACGGGGGGCTACTCAGCCCCAGCATTTT.